Given below is one T cell receptor (beta chain) in context. Its antigen specificity is not known. Base qualities are not provided; no much larger clone lies one nucleotide away. This record belongs to a study of esophageal squamous cell carcinoma under preoperative chemotherapy (dated by TCRdb to 2016 to 2018). Regarding the research as a whole: TCR repertoires were profiled in both peripheral blood T cells and tumor-infiltrating lymphocytes. The effects of paclitaxel-nedaplatin chemotherapy on T-cell receptor repertoires in patients with esophageal squamous cell carcinoma were assessed. Roughly 5 patients with primary esophageal squamous cell carcinoma made up the cohort. Repertoires from samples collected before paclitaxel-nedaplatin therapy were compared with repertoires from samples collected after the therapy. Results and caveats for the whole study, not just this receptor: Tumor-infiltrating lymphocytes after treatment appeared to come partly from peripheral T cells migrating into the tumor, rather than solely from local clonal changes. Paclitaxel-nedaplatin therapy induced immediate and substantial clonotype frequency changes, with contraction more likely among abundant clones than amplification. TCR diversity increased significantly in peripheral T cells after chemotherapy, but not in tumor-infiltrating lymphocytes. The analysis included only 4 to 6 patients with esophageal squamous cell carcinoma, making the cohort small.

The germline V gene provides CDR1 SGHNT and CDR2 YENEEA. V lost 2 bases and J lost 8 bases; the stretch between them is 4 bases long. Including the terminal cysteine and phenylalanine, the CDR3 comprises 11 residues. Of all the DNA, just the CDR3 is kept, 33 bases in frame from base 1. To prepare the library, PCR was applied. TCRdb records HiSeq X Ten as the sequencer. TCR repertoires were characterized by high-throughput sequencing. TCRdb reanalyzed the raw reads on its own, using fastp at Q25 for trimming and MiXCR for clone calling, and kept in-frame beta chains. Every distinct CDR3 protein forms one entry, paired with its most common genes and DNA. This sample is represented by roughly 10,000 distinct CDR3 sequences; roughly 65% of them were singletons. The top ten hold roughly 27% of the sample. The sample's time point, from its label and the paper: after preoperative PTX-NDP chemotherapy. Patients received paclitaxel-nedaplatin as preoperative chemotherapy before surgery.

This chain joins TRBV11-3 to TRBJ2-1, with the D gene not clear enough to name. The TCR sequence derives from a human donor with esophageal squamous cell carcinoma. The donor label of this sample is uncertain. The specimen was collected from a patient given preoperative chemotherapy. This receptor carries the CDR3 CASSLYDEQFF. The nucleotide sequence is given as TGTGCCAGCAGCTTATACGATGAGCAGTTCTTC.